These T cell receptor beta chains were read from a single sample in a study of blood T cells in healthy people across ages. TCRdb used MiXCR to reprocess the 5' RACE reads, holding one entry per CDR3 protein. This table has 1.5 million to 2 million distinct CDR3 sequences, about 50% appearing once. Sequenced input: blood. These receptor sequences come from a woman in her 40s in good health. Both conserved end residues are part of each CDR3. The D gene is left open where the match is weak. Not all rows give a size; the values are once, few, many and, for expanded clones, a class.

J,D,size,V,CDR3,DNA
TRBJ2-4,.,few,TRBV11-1,CASSPRGVRNIQYF,TGTGCCAGCAGCCCTCGTGGGGTCAGGAACATTCAGTACTTC
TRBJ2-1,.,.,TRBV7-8,CASSLDTGPPEYNEQFF,TGTGCCAGCAGCTTAGATACGGGTCCCCCAGAATACAATGAGCAGTTCTTC
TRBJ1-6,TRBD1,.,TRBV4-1,CASSQDAGGSPLHF,TGCGCCAGCAGCCAAGATGCAGGGGGATCACCCCTCCACTTT
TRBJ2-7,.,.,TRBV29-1,CSVTGSSTFYEQYF,TGCAGCGTCACCGGCAGTTCAACATTCTACGAGCAGTACTTC
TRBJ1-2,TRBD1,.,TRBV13,CASRGDRGYGYTF,TGTGCCAGCAGGGGGGACAGGGGCTATGGCTACACCTTC
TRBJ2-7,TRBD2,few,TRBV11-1,CASSLQSGGSYEQYF,TGTGCCAGCAGCCTACAGTCGGGGGGGTCCTACGAGCAGTACTTC
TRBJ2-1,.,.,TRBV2,CASSEAYFGVLETQFF,TGTGCCAGCAGTGAAGCGTATTTTGGGGTGTTGGAGACCCAGTTCTTC
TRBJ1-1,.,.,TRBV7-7,CASSFLSGTANTEAFF,TGTGCTAGCAGCTTCCTTTCGGGGACCGCGAACACTGAAGCTTTCTTT
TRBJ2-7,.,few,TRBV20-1,CSAPNLNYEQYF,TGCAGTGCTCCGAACTTGAACTACGAGCAGTACTTC
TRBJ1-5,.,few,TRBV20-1,CSARGGSGNQPQHF,TGCAGTGCTAGAGGCGGGTCTGGGAATCAGCCCCAGCATTTT
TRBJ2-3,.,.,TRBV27,CASSWAGNTDTQYF,TGTGCCAGCAGTTGGGCGGGGAACACAGATACGCAGTATTTT
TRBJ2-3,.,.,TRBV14,CASSQTPFPGDTQYF,TGTGCCAGCAGCCAAACCCCCTTCCCGGGGGATACGCAGTATTTT
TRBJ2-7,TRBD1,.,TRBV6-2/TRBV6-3,CASSYGLDRYSYEQYF,TGTGCCAGCAGTTACGGTTTGGACAGGTACTCCTACGAGCAGTACTTC
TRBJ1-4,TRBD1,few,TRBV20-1,CSAGGTGNRNEKLFF,TGCAGTGCTGGGGGGACAGGGAATAGAAATGAAAAACTGTTTTTT
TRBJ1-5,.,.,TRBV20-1,CSARDLHNQPQHF,TGCAGTGCTAGAGATCTCCACAATCAGCCCCAGCATTTT
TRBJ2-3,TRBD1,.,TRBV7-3,CASSGGQGPDTQYF,TGTGCCAGCAGCGGGGGACAGGGCCCAGATACGCAGTATTTT
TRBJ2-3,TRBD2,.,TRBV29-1,CRTSAQRGAPDTQYF,TGCAGAACGTCAGCCCAGCGGGGGGCCCCAGATACGCAGTATTTT
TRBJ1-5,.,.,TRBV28,CASSDLTDSDQPQHF,TGTGCCAGCAGTGACCTAACGGACAGTGACCAGCCCCAGCATTTT
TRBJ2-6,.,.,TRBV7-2,CASSLGHRVGGANVLTF,TGTGCCAGCAGCTTAGGACACAGGGTCGGTGGGGCCAACGTCCTGACTTTC
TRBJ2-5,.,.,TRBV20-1,CSAISPGGKETQYF,TGCAGTGCTATAAGCCCCGGTGGGAAAGAGACCCAGTACTTC
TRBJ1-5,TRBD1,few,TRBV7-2,CASSLRPATGVSNQPQHF,TGTGCCAGCAGCTTGAGGCCCGCGACAGGGGTCAGCAATCAGCCCCAGCATTTT
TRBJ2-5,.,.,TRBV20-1,CSARTSFQEETQYF,TGCAGTGCGAGAACTTCGTTCCAAGAAGAGACCCAGTACTTC
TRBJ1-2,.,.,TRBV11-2,CVSSLGVMVNYGYTF,TGTGTCAGCAGCTTAGGGGTAATGGTTAACTATGGCTACACCTTC
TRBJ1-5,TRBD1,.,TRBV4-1,CASSLDRDLQPQHF,TGCGCCAGCAGCCTAGACAGGGATTTACAGCCCCAGCATTTT
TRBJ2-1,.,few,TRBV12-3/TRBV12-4,CASSLVRYGGGSSNEQFF,TGTGCCAGCAGTTTAGTGCGGTATGGCGGGGGCTCCAGCAATGAGCAGTTCTTC
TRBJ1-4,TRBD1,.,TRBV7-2,CASSLGPGGGEKLFF,TGTGCCAGCAGCTTAGGCCCAGGGGGCGGGGAAAAACTGTTTTTT
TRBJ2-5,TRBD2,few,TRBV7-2,CASSPQRGGSQETQYF,TGTGCCAGCAGCCCCCAGCGGGGGGGCTCCCAAGAGACCCAGTACTTC
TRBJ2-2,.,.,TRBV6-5,CASREVNTGELFF,TGTGCCAGCAGGGAGGTTAACACCGGGGAGCTGTTTTTT
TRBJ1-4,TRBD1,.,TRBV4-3,CASSRETGRGEKLFF,TGCGCCAGCAGCCGAGAGACAGGGAGGGGGGAAAAACTGTTTTTT
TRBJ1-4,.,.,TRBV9,CASSVELDGGAREKLFF,TGTGCCAGCAGCGTAGAGTTGGATGGCGGGGCTCGTGAAAAACTGTTTTTT
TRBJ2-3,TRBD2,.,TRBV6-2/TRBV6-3,CASSSLAGTGGTQYF,TGTGCCAGCAGTTCACTAGCGGGGACCGGTGGTACGCAGTATTTT
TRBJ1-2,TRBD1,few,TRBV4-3,CASSQEGDRYGYTF,TGCGCCAGCAGCCAAGAGGGGGACAGGTATGGCTACACCTTC
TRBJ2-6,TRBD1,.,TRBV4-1,CASSQVDRGSGANVLTF,TGCGCCAGCAGCCAAGTGGACAGGGGTTCTGGGGCCAACGTCCTGACTTTC
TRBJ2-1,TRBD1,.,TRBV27,CATQRQGAREQFF,TGTGCCACTCAGCGACAGGGGGCAAGGGAGCAGTTCTTC
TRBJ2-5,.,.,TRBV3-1,CASSQDGKTQYF,TGTGCCAGCAGCCAAGACGGGAAGACCCAGTACTTC
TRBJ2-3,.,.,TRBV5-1,CASSLGPGAVDTQYF,TGCGCCAGCAGCTTGGGGCCGGGGGCCGTAGATACGCAGTATTTT
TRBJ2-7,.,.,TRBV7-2,CASSPEAWQPTYEQYF,TGTGCCAGCAGCCCAGAAGCGTGGCAGCCAACCTACGAGCAGTACTTC
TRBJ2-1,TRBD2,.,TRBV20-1,CRARDRIAGGREQFF,TGCAGAGCTAGAGATAGAATAGCGGGGGGGCGTGAGCAGTTCTTC
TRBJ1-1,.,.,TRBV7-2,CASSLMGVGMNTEAFF,TGTGCCAGCAGCTTAATGGGGGTGGGCATGAACACTGAAGCTTTCTTT
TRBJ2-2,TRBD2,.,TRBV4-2,CASSQPGSMRTSNTGELFF,TGTGCCAGCAGCCAACCAGGGAGTATGCGGACTAGCAACACCGGGGAGCTGTTTTTT
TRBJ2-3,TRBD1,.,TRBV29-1,CSVVGQELSTDTQYF,TGCAGCGTTGTGGGACAGGAGCTAAGCACAGATACGCAGTATTTT
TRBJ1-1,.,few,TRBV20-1,CSAGLPNTEAFF,TGCAGTGCGGGGCTCCCGAACACTGAAGCTTTCTTT
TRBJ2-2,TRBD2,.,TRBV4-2,CASSQDVGLAITGELFF,TGTGCCAGCAGCCAAGATGTAGGACTAGCGATAACCGGGGAGCTGTTTTTT
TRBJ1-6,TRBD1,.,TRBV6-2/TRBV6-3,CASSSRDRRIQALHF,TGTGCCAGCAGCTCCCGGGACAGGCGAATTCAGGCCCTCCACTTT
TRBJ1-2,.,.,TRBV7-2,CASSPGRGRGYTF,TGTGCCAGCAGCCCGGGGAGGGGGAGGGGCTACACCTTC